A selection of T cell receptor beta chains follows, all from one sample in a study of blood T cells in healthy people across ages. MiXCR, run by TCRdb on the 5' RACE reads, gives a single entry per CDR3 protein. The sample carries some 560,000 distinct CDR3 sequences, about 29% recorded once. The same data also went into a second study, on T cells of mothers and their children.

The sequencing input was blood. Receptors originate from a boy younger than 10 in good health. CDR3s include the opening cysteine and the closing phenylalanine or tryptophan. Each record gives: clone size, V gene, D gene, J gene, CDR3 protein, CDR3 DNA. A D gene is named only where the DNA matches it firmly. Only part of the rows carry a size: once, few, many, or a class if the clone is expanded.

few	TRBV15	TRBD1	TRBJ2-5	CATSPTGITETQYF	TGTGCCACCAGCCCGACAGGGATAACAGAGACCCAGTACTTC
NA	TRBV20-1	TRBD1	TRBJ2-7	CSARPGQGEREQYF	TGCAGTGCTAGACCCGGACAGGGGGAGCGGGAGCAGTACTTC
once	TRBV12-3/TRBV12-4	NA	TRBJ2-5	CASSRLGQSQETQYF	TGTGCCAGCAGTCGTCTGGGGCAGTCCCAAGAGACCCAGTACTTC
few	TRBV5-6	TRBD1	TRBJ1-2	CASSAEDGTAYGYTF	TGTGCCAGCAGCGCAGAGGACGGGACAGCCTATGGCTACACCTTC
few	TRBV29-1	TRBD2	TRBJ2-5	CSVEVEGWEGETQYF	TGCAGCGTTGAAGTGGAGGGGTGGGAGGGGGAGACCCAGTACTTC
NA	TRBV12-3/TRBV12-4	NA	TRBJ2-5	CASSPPGPRKKTQYF	TGTGCCAGCAGTCCACCAGGACCCAGAAAGAAGACCCAGTACTTC
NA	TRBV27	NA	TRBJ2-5	CASSLHRDRETQYF	TGTGCCAGCAGCCTCCACAGGGATCGGGAGACCCAGTACTTC
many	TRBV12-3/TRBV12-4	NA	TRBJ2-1	CASSPGTNNEQFF	TGTGCCAGCAGTCCCGGGACAAACAATGAGCAGTTCTTC
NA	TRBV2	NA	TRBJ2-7	CASSAERSLGQYF	TGTGCCAGCAGTGCCGAGCGTTCCCTCGGGCAGTACTTC
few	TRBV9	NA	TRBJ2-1	CASGDSGRTYNEQFF	TGTGCCAGCGGAGATAGCGGACGGACATACAATGAGCAGTTCTTC
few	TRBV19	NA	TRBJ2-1	CASSIRVGNYNEQFF	TGTGCCAGTAGTATCAGGGTCGGGAATTACAATGAGCAGTTCTTC
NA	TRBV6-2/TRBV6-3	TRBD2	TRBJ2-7	CASIYAGGVLEQYF	TGTGCCAGCATCTACGCGGGGGGGGTTCTCGAGCAGTACTTC